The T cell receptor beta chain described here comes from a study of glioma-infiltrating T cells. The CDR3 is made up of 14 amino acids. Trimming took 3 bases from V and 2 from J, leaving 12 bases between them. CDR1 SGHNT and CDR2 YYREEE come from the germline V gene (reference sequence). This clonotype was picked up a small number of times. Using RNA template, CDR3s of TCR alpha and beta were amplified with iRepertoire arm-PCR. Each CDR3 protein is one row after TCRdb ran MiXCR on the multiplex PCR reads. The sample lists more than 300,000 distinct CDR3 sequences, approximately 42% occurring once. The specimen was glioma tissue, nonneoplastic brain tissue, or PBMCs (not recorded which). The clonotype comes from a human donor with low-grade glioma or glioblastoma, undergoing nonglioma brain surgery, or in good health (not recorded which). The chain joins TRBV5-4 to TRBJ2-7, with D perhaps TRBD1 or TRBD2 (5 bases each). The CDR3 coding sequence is TGTGCCAGCAGCTGGGGGAGAGGGACCTACGAGCAGTACTTC. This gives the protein CASSWGRGTYEQYF. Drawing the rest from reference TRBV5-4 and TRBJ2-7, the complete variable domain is ETGVTQSPTHLIKTRGQQVTLRCSSQSGHNTVSWYQQALGQGPQFIFQYYREEENGRGNFPPRFSGLQFPNYSSELNVNALELDDSALYLCASSWGRGTYEQYFGPGTRLTVT.